This is a list of T cell receptor beta chains from one sample in a study of tumor and adjacent non-tumor tissue in lung cancer. MiXCR, run by TCRdb on the multiplex PCR reads, gives a single entry per CDR3 protein. The data show 81,000 or so distinct CDR3 sequences, with around 85% seen just once and roughly 15% held by the top ten. Specimen: lung tumor tissue. These receptors all come from a woman in her 50s with non-small cell lung cancer. Both conserved end residues are part of each CDR3. Fields, in order: clone size, J gene, D gene, V gene, CDR3 protein, CDR3 DNA. The D gene is left open where the match is weak. Clone size appears in some rows only: once, few, many, or a class for an expanded clone.

once | TRBJ1-5 | - | TRBV10-2 | CASSIGHHYSNQPQHF | TGCGCCAGCAGTATTGGACACCATTATAGCAATCAGCCCCAGCATTTT
once | TRBJ2-3 | TRBD2 | TRBV4-2 | CASSLTLAGDTQYF | TGTGCCAGCAGCCTAACTCTAGCGGGTGATACGCAGTATTTT
- | TRBJ2-1 | TRBD2 | TRBV7-9 | CASSLGLAGIFEGFYNVQFF | TGTGCCAGCAGCTTAGGGCTAGCGGGAATCTTCGAGGGATTCTACAATGTGCAGTTCTTC
many | TRBJ2-7 | - | TRBV5-6 | CASSLGFTYEQYF | TGTGCCAGCAGCTTGGGGTTTACCTACGAGCAGTACTTC
- | TRBJ2-7 | - | TRBV10-3 | CAISDGGPYEQYF | TGTGCCATCAGTGATGGCGGACCCTACGAGCAGTATTTC
once | TRBJ2-1 | TRBD2 | TRBV12-3/TRBV12-4 | CATEEGLAVGEHFF | TGTGCTACCGAGGAGGGACTAGCGGTCGGTGAGCACTTCTTC
once | TRBJ1-5 | - | TRBV6-2/TRBV6-3 | CTSSKGQANQPQHF | TGTACCAGCAGTAAGGGACAAGCTAATCAGCCCCAGCATTTT
- | TRBJ1-3 | - | TRBV29-1 | CSVNFGNTIYF | TGCAGCGTTAATTTTGGAAACACCATATATTTT
- | TRBJ2-1 | TRBD2 | TRBV29-1 | CSVNAGVEQFF | TGCAGCGTTAACGCGGGGGTGGAGCAGTTCTTC
many | TRBJ2-1 | TRBD2 | TRBV10-2 | CASREGGTNNEQFF | TGCGCCAGCAGGGAAGGAGGGACTAACAATGAGCAGTTCTTC
once | TRBJ1-5 | - | TRBV6-2/TRBV6-3 | CASSFESAVYVSGLNQPQHF | TGTGCCAGCAGTTTCGAATCTGCGGTATATGTAAGCGGTCTTAATCAGCCCCAGCATTTT
- | TRBJ2-7 | - | TRBV29-1 | CSVELGLVGSEQYF | TGCAGCGTAGAACTCGGATTAGTGGGATCCGAGCAGTACTTC
- | TRBJ2-3 | TRBD2 | TRBV4-2 | CASSQDEIISGRADTDTQYF | TGTGCCAGCAGCCAAGATGAGATCATTAGCGGGAGGGCCGACACAGATACGCAGTATTTT
- | TRBJ2-7 | - | TRBV6-1 | CARSELANYEQYF | TGCGCCAGGAGTGAACTAGCTAACTACGAGCAGTACTTC
- | TRBJ2-3 | - | TRBV29-1 | CSVASYGVYTDSQYF | TGCAGCGTCGCCTCGTACGGAGTCTACACAGATTCGCAGTATTTT
once | TRBJ2-7 | TRBD2 | TRBV20-1 | CSGNGREYIEQYF | TGCAGTGGTAATGGGCGGGAGTACATCGAGCAGTACTTC
- | TRBJ2-5 | - | TRBV11-3 | CASSRDGSQETQYF | TGTGCCAGCAGCCGGGACGGGAGTCAAGAGACCCAATACTTC
once | TRBJ2-5 | - | TRBV6-2/TRBV6-3 | CASSCGAVQETQYF | TGTGCCAGTAGTTGCGGCGCAGTCCAAGAGACCCAGTACTTC
once | TRBJ2-3 | - | TRBV6-2/TRBV6-3 | CVSSQRADNQPQYF | TGTGTCAGCAGCCAAAGGGCTGACAATCAGCCCCAGTATTTT
medium-sized | TRBJ2-1 | - | TRBV11-1 | CASSKHFSGQNYNEQFF | TGTGCCAGCAGCAAACACTTTTCGGGACAAAACTACAATGAGCAGTTCTTC
few | TRBJ2-7 | - | TRBV6-1 | CVSSELANYEQYF | TGTGTTAGCAGTGAACTGGCAAACTACGAGCAGTACTTC
- | TRBJ2-1 | - | TRBV11-2 | CARSLCLNNEQFF | TGTGCCCGCAGCTTATGTCTAAACAATGAGCAATTCTTC
- | TRBJ2-5 | - | TRBV5-4 | CESSQWEGETQYF | TGTGAAAGCAGTCAGTGGGAAGGAGAGACCCAGTACTTC
- | TRBJ2-1 | - | TRBV11-2 | CASCSGRTNERFF | TGTGCCAGCTGCTCCGGACGAACCAATGAGCGGTTCTTC
- | TRBJ2-7 | - | TRBV6-1 | CASTSLIFYEQYF | TGTGCCAGCACTAGCTTAATCTTCTACGAGCAGTACTTC
- | TRBJ1-6 | - | TRBV20-1 | CSARRIGLVSRAEQGSALHF | TGCAGTGCTCGACGGATCGGGCTCGTGTCTCGGGCGGAGCAGGGATCAGCCCTCCACTTT
once | TRBJ2-1 | - | TRBV29-1 | CSFEDTAYNEQFF | TGCAGTTTTGAAGATACCGCGTACAATGAGCAGTTCTTC
- | TRBJ2-6 | TRBD1 | TRBV12-3/TRBV12-4 | CAGSTSTGDGANVLTF | TGTGCCGGCAGTACTTCCACAGGGGATGGGGCCAACGTCCTAACTTTC